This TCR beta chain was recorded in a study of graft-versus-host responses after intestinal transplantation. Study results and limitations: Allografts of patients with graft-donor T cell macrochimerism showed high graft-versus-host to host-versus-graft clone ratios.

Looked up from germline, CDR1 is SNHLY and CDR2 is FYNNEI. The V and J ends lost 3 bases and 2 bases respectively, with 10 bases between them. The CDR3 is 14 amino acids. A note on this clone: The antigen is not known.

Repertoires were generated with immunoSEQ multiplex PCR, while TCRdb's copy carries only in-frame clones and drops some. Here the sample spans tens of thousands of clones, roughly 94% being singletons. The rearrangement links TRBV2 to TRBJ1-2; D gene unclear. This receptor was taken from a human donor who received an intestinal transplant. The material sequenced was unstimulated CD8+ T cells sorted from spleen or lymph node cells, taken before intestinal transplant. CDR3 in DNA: TGTGCCAGCAGTGAGGGCAGGACGAACTATGGCTACACCTTC. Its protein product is CASSEGRTNYGYTF.